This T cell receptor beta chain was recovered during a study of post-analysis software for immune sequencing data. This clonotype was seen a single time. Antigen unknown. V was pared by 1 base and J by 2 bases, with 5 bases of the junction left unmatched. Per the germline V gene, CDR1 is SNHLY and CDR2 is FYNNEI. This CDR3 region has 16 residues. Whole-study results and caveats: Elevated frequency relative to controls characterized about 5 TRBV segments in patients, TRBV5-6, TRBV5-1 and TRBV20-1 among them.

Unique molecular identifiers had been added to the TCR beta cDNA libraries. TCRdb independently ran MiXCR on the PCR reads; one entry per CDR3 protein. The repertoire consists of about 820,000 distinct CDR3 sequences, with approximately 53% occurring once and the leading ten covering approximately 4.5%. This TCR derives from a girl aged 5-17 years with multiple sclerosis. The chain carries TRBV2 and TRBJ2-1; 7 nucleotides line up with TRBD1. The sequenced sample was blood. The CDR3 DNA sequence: TGTGCCAGCAGTGAAGATAGAACAGGGGCCTACAATGAGCAGTTCTTC. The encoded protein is CASSEDRTGAYNEQFF.